The next 4 T cell receptor beta chains were all read from a single sample in a study of cytomegalovirus exposure and HLA in healthy donors. The PCR ran on 60 Vbeta and 13 Jbeta primers. Clones were sequenced by immunoSEQ multiplex PCR, and TCRdb holds only the in-frame ones, with some missing. The sample has 160,000 or so clones, about four fifths seen once. Sequencing input: PBMCs. These TCRs come from a woman aged 45-65 years in good health and CMV-seronegative.

The genes are TRBV15 and TRBJ1-1, with 7 bases aligning to TRBD1. Germline lookup yields CDR1 LNHNV and CDR2 YYDKDF (reference sequence). The CDR3 totals 14 residues. Germline trimming cut 3 bases from V and 1 base from J; bases unmatched to any gene: 2. CDR3 protein: CATSSDRENTEAFF. In DNA form, the CDR3 reads TGTGCCACCAGCAGTGACAGGGAGAACACTGAAGCTTTCTTT.

The chain employs TRBV28 and TRBJ2-1; D gene ambiguous. V shed 1 base and J shed 8 bases, with 6 bases lying between them. The length of the CDR3 is 12 residues. In germline, CDR1 is MDHEN, CDR2 SYDVKM. The CDR3 reads CASSLSRDEQFF. The CDR3 bases are TGTGCCAGCAGTTTATCCCGGGATGAGCAGTTCTTC.

The chain recombines TRBV6-1 with TRBJ1-5, with 8 bases identical to TRBD1. Germline V gives CDR1 MNHNS, CDR2 SASEGT. The CDR3 covers 14 residues. The J segment lost 12 bases and the V segment lost 7 bases, leaving 14 bases of the junction unmatched. CDR3: CASTPDRARGIQHF. In DNA form, the CDR3 reads TGTGCCAGCACTCCGGACAGGGCCCGAGGTATCCAGCATTTT.

This rearrangement joins TRBV28 to TRBJ1-1; D unresolved. The CDR3 has 14 residues. Trimming left V 6 bases short and J 0 bases short, with 11 bases between. CDR1 and CDR2 (germline): MDHEN, SYDVKM. The CDR3: CASRPQQLNTEAFF. The DNA for the CDR3 is TGTGCCAGCAGACCTCAACAGCTGAACACTGAAGCTTTCTTT.